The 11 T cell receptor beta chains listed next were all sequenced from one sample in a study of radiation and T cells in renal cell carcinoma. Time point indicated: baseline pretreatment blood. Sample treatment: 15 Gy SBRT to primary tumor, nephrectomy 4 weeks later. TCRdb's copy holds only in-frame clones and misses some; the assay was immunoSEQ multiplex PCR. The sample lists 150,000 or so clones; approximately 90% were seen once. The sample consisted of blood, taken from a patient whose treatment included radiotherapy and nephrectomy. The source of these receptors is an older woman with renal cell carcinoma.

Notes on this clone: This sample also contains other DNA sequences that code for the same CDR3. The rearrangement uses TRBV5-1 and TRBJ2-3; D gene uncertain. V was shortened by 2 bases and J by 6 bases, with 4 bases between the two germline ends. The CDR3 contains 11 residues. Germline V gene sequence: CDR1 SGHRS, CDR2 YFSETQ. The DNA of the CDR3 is TGCGCCAGCAGCTTTTTGGATACGCAGTATTTT. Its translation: CASSFLDTQYF.

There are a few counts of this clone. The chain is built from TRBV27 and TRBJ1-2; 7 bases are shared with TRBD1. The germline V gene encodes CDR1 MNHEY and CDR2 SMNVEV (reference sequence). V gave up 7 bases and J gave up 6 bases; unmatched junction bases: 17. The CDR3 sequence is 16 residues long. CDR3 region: CASNLQGPPGNDGYTF. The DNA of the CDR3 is TGTGCCAGCAACCTACAGGGGCCGCCGGGGAATGATGGCTACACCTTC.

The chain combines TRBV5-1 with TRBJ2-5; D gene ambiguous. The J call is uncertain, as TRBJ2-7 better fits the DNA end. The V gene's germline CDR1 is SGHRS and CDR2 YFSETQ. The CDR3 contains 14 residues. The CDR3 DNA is TGCGCCAGCAGCTTGGACGTGGGCTCCTACGAGCAGTACTTC. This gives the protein CASSLDVGSYEQYF.

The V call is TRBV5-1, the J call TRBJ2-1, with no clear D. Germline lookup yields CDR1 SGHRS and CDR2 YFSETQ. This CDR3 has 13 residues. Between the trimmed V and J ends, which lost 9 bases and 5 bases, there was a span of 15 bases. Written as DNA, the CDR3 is TGCGCCACCTCGCGGCAGCTTAACAATGAGCAGTTCTTC. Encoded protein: CATSRQLNNEQFF.

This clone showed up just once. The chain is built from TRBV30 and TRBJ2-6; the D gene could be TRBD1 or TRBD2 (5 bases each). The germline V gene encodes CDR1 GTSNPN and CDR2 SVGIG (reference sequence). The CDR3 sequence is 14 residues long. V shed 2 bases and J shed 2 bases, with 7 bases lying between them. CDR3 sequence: CAWSRGAGANVLTF. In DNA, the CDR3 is TGTGCCTGGAGTCGGGGCGCTGGGGCCAACGTCCTGACTTTC.

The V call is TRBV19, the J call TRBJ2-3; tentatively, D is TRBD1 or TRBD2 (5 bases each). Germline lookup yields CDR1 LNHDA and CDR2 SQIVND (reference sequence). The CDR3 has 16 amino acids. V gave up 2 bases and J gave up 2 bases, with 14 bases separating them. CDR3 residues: CASSIRGVGITDTQYF. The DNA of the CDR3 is TGTGCCAGTAGTATACGGGGCGTGGGGATCACAGATACGCAGTATTTT.

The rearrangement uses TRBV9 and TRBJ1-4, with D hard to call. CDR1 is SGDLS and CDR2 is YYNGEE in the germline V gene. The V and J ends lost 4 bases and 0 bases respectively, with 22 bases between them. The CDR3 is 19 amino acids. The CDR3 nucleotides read TGTGCCAGCAGCCTATACCTGACGAGGGAGAAAGCAACTAATGAAAAACTGTTTTTT. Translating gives CASSLYLTREKATNEKLFF.

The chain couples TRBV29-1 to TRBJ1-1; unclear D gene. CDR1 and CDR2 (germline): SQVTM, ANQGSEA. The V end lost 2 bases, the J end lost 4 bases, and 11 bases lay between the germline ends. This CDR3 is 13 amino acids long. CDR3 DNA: TGCAGCGTTGAATTGACGGAGGGCACTGAAGCTTTCTTT. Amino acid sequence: CSVELTEGTEAFF. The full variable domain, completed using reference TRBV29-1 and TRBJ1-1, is SAVISQKPSRDICQRGTSLTIQCQVDSQVTMMFWYRQQPGQSLTLIATANQGSEATYESGFVIDKFPISRPNLTFSTLTVSNMSPEDSSIYLCSVELTEGTEAFFGQGTRLTVV.

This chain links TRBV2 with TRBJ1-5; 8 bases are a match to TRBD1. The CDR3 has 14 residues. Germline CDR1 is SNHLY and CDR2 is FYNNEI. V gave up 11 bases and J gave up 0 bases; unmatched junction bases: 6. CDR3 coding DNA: TGTGCCGGGGGACAGGCTTATAGCAATCAGCCCCAGCATTTT. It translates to CAGGQAYSNQPQHF.

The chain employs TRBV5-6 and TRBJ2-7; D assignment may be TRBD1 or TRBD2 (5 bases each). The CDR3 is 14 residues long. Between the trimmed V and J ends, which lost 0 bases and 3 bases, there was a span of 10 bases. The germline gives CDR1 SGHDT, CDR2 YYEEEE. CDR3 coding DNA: TGTGCCAGCAGCTTGGCCAGGGAGAGCTACGAGCAGTACTTC. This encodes CASSLARESYEQYF.

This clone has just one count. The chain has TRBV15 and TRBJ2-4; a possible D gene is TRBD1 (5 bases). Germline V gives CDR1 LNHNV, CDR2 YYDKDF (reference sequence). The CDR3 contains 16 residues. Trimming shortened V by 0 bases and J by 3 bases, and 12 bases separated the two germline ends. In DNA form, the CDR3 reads TGTGCCACCAGCAGAGATGTACAAGGGGTCAAAAACATTCAGTACTTC. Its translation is CATSRDVQGVKNIQYF.